This is a list of T cell receptor beta chains from one sample in a study of cytomegalovirus exposure and HLA in healthy donors. Data came from immunoSEQ multiplex PCR; TCRdb stores just in-frame clones and leaves some out. Among roughly 130,000 clones listed, about two thirds were seen once. Sequenced: PBMCs. The source of these receptors is an older woman in good health and CMV-seropositive. Each CDR3 is given with its conserved first and last residue. A D gene is named only where the DNA matches it firmly. Size is omitted from some rows. Given values are once, few, many or a class for expanded clones.

size,length,D,V,J,DNA,CDR3
.,13,.,TRBV27,TRBJ1-4,TGTGCCAGCACCCGGGCTACGGGGGAAAAACTGTTTTTT,CASTRATGEKLFF
.,14,.,TRBV6-1,TRBJ2-3,TGTGCCAGCAGTGCCACCATCATACGCGTAGAGCAGTATTTT,CASSATIIRVEQYF
few,13,.,TRBV27,TRBJ2-7,TGTGCCAGCAGTTTATCTTGGAGTTACGAGCAGTACTTC,CASSLSWSYEQYF
once,16,.,TRBV9,TRBJ2-3,TGTGCCAGCAGCGTAGATGGGGGCAGGGGCACAGATACGCAGTATTTT,CASSVDGGRGTDTQYF
.,15,TRBD1,TRBV19,TRBJ2-1,TGTGCCAGTAGGAGCGGACAGGGCGAATACAATGAGCAGTTCTTC,CASRSGQGEYNEQFF
.,15,TRBD1,TRBV9,TRBJ1-1,TGTGCCAGCAGCTTCTGGACAGGGTCGAACACTGAAGCTTTCTTT,CASSFWTGSNTEAFF
.,15,TRBD1,TRBV7-2,TRBJ1-5,TGTGCCAGCAGCTTAGCGGGACAGCTCAATCAGCCCCAGCATTTT,CASSLAGQLNQPQHF
.,17,TRBD1,TRBV28,TRBJ2-1,TGTGCCAGCAGCCCCCAGACAGGGGGGGGTGGGAATAATGAGCAGTTCTTC,CASSPQTGGGGNNEQFF
.,16,TRBD2,TRBV10-3,TRBJ2-2,TGTGCCATCAGGAACAGACTAGCCCCGAACACCGGGGAGCTGTTTTTT,CAIRNRLAPNTGELFF
.,12,.,TRBV25-1,TRBJ1-1,TGTGCCAGCACAGCAGGGGCCGTTGAAGCTTTCTTT,CASTAGAVEAFF
few,15,.,TRBV2,TRBJ2-7,TGTGCCAGCACTCAGGGGGGCCCCATGTCCTACGAGCAGTACTTC,CASTQGGPMSYEQYF
.,15,TRBD1,TRBV10-3,TRBJ1-3,TGTGCCATCACAGGACAGGGGGCTCAAGGAAACACCATATATTTT,CAITGQGAQGNTIYF
few,13,.,TRBV11-2,TRBJ1-6,TGTGCCAGCAGATGGACAGATTTTTCACCCCTCCACTTT,CASRWTDFSPLHF
.,15,TRBD2,TRBV5-1,TRBJ2-5,TGCGCCAGCAGCAATAGCGGGGGGGCAGGAGAGACCCAGTACTTC,CASSNSGGAGETQYF
.,14,.,TRBV4-1,TRBJ1-2,TGCGCCAGCAGCCAAGGGCAGGGCCGCGTGGGCTACACCTTC,CASSQGQGRVGYTF
once,14,.,TRBV18,TRBJ1-5,TGTGCCAGCTCACCGGCAGGGGACGGTCAGCCCCAGCATTTT,CASSPAGDGQPQHF
once,14,TRBD1,TRBV19,TRBJ2-7,TGCGCCAGTAGTAGGGACAGCTCGAACTACGAGCAGTACTTC,CASSRDSSNYEQYF
.,11,.,TRBV7-9,TRBJ1-1,TGTTCCATAGGAGGAAACACTGAAGCTTTCTTT,CSIGGNTEAFF
.,15,TRBD2,TRBV7-6,TRBJ2-3,TGTGCCAGCAGCTTAGTAGCGGGGGGTGTAGATACGCAGTATTTT,CASSLVAGGVDTQYF
once,15,.,TRBV5-5,TRBJ1-1,TGTGCCAGCAGCCCCGGACAGTCAATTAACACTGAAGCTTTCTTT,CASSPGQSINTEAFF
.,15,TRBD1,TRBV14,TRBJ2-7,TGTGCCAGCAGCCAAGTTCCGACAGGGAAATACGAGCAGTACTTC,CASSQVPTGKYEQYF
.,16,TRBD2,TRBV2,TRBJ2-1,TGTGCCAGCAGCGGCCCGGGGGGGAGCTCCTACAATGAGCAGTTCTTC,CASSGPGGSSYNEQFF
few,20,TRBD1,TRBV12-5,TRBJ1-5,TGTGCTAGTGGTTTGGTACGGCGGTGGACAGGGGAGACACGCAATCAGCCCCAGCATTTT,CASGLVRRWTGETRNQPQHF
few,15,TRBD1,TRBV10-1,TRBJ2-3,TGCGCCAGCAGTGGTGAGGGGGCGCAGGCAGATACGCAGTATTTT,CASSGEGAQADTQYF
.,14,TRBD1,TRBV5-1,TRBJ1-4,TGCGCCAGCAGCAATGGGACAGGGGTGGAAAAACTGTTTTTT,CASSNGTGVEKLFF
.,15,.,TRBV6-5,TRBJ1-2,TGTGCCAGCAGTTACGGTGGAGGGATCAACTATGGCTACACCTTC,CASSYGGGINYGYTF
.,14,TRBD1,TRBV6-1,TRBJ2-7,TGTGCCAGCCTTGAGTACAGGGGCGGGTACGAGCAGTACTTC,CASLEYRGGYEQYF
.,15,TRBD1,TRBV6-6,TRBJ1-6,TGTGCCAGCAATCCCCGGGACAGGTCCCTCTCACCCCTCCACTTT,CASNPRDRSLSPLHF
few,13,.,TRBV6-5,TRBJ2-7,TGTGCCAGCGCTGGTCAGGGGATCAACGAGCAGTACTTC,CASAGQGINEQYF
few,15,.,TRBV6-4,TRBJ2-1,TGTGCCAGCAGTGGGGGGCCTGAGGCCTACAATGAGCAGTTCTTC,CASSGGPEAYNEQFF
.,12,.,TRBV2,TRBJ1-5,TGTGCCAGCAGGCAGGGGCTACAGCCCCAGCATTTT,CASRQGLQPQHF
.,16,.,TRBV7-8,TRBJ1-1,TGTGCCAGCAGCTTAGGGAGCGGACAGAGAAACACTGAAGCTTTCTTT,CASSLGSGQRNTEAFF
.,13,.,TRBV7-6,TRBJ1-1,TGTGCCACTGCGCGGGAGCTGAACACTGAAGCTTTCTTT,CATARELNTEAFF
.,15,TRBD1,TRBV10-3,TRBJ2-1,TGTGCCATCAGGTCGGACAGGCCGCTGGACAATGAGCAGTTCTTC,CAIRSDRPLDNEQFF
few,19,TRBD2,TRBV7-2,TRBJ2-6,TGTGCCAGCAGCTCGGGACTAGCGGGTATGGTTTCTGGGGCCAACGTCCTGACTTTC,CASSSGLAGMVSGANVLTF
.,14,.,TRBV9,TRBJ2-7,TGTGCCAGCAGCGCCGCGGGCACAGTCTCCGAGCAGTACTTC,CASSAAGTVSEQYF
.,11,.,TRBV10-2,TRBJ2-1,TGCGCCAGCAGGAGCGGCCTTGAGCAGTTCTTC,CASRSGLEQFF
few,15,TRBD1,TRBV6-5,TRBJ1-4,TGTGCCAGCAGTTCCCGGGGGACAGTCGGTGAAAAACTGTTTTTT,CASSSRGTVGEKLFF
once,15,TRBD1,TRBV14,TRBJ2-5,TGTGCCAGCAGCCAACTCCGACAGGGCGGCGGGACCCAGTACTTC,CASSQLRQGGGTQYF
.,14,TRBD2,TRBV27,TRBJ2-7,TGTGCCAGCAGTTATAGCGGGGGTTCGTACGAGCAGTACTTC,CASSYSGGSYEQYF
.,17,TRBD1,TRBV25-1,TRBJ1-2,TGTGCCAGCAGTGAATGGGGTACCGGGACAGCCAACTATGGCTACACCTTC,CASSEWGTGTANYGYTF
.,17,TRBD1,TRBV7-9,TRBJ1-2,TGTGCCAGCAGCTTAGATGAGGGACAGAAGGGGGTTTATGGCTACACCTTC,CASSLDEGQKGVYGYTF
few,19,TRBD1,TRBV9,TRBJ2-3,TGTGCCAGCAGCGTAGGTTGGACAGGGGGCTATGTCGGCACAGATACGCAGTATTTT,CASSVGWTGGYVGTDTQYF
.,17,TRBD1,TRBV19,TRBJ2-3,TGTGCCAGTAGTCCCCGAGGACAGGCTGAAGGCACAGATACGCAGTATTTT,CASSPRGQAEGTDTQYF
.,15,TRBD1,TRBV5-6,TRBJ1-1,TGTGCCAGCAGCTGGCGCACAGGGGATCTTGGGATAGCTTTCTTT,CASSWRTGDLGIAFF
few,14,.,TRBV5-1,TRBJ1-2,TGCGCCAGCAGCTTGAGCGCGGGAAACTATGGCTACACCTTC,CASSLSAGNYGYTF
.,17,TRBD1,TRBV2,TRBJ1-6,TGTGCCAGCAGTGACCCAGGGGGGAGCTCCTATAATTCACCCCTCCACTTT,CASSDPGGSSYNSPLHF
.,13,TRBD1,TRBV28,TRBJ1-1,TGTGCCAGCCAACCAGGGGGCCCCTCCGGAGCTTTCTTT,CASQPGGPSGAFF
.,15,TRBD1,TRBV6-6,TRBJ2-7,TGTGCCAGCAGTTCCCAACAGGGGATCTCCTACGAGCAGTACTTC,CASSSQQGISYEQYF
few,11,.,TRBV2,TRBJ1-1,TGTGCCAGCAGGGCCGGGGCTGAAGCTTTCTTT,CASRAGAEAFF
.,15,.,TRBV5-1,TRBJ2-1,TGCGCCAGCAGCTTGGGACGGGGGGCTTTGAATGAGCAGTTCTTC,CASSLGRGALNEQFF
.,16,.,TRBV5-1,TRBJ1-1,TGCGCCAGCGCCTACCCCCCCGACAGGCCAAACACTGAAGCTTTCTTT,CASAYPPDRPNTEAFF
few,14,.,TRBV7-9,TRBJ1-2,TGTGCCAGCAGCCAGGAGGGTACGAACTATGGCTACACCTTC,CASSQEGTNYGYTF